This T cell receptor beta chain was retrieved from a study of blood T cell repertoires in COVID-19. Background on the study: T cells, B-cell-depleted T cells, or PBMCs provided the cDNA or gDNA that served as material.

Source study methods: By means of reference gene primer amplification, nucleated cell counts were estimated. Clones were sequenced by immunoSEQ multiplex PCR, and TCRdb holds only the in-frame ones, with some missing. That table supplies the V and J calls and clone size; D and trimming were determined from the DNA. The sample yields fewer than 350,000 clones, around 84% seen once. V lost 1 base to trimming and J lost 6 bases; unmatched junction nucleotides: 4. The germline V gene has CDR1 SGHRS and CDR2 YFSETQ. This CDR3 has 14 residues. Membership in each cohort depended on participant-reported clinical history. During the 2 weeks before they entered the study, exposed participants had met someone with a PCR-confirmed or clinician-diagnosed COVID-19 case.

This receptor was taken from a woman in her 30s who had been exposed to COVID-19. The sample comprised PBMCs or T cells enriched from blood (not recorded which). V and J are TRBV5-1 and TRBJ2-1; 7 bases agree with TRBD2. As DNA, the CDR3 is TGCGCCAGCAGCTTGAGGGCTAGCGGCAATGAGCAGTTCTTC. Its translation: CASSLRASGNEQFF.